The 25 T cell receptor beta chains in this list originate from one sample, sequenced in a study of T cell changes during pregnancy in multiple sclerosis. Sequencing used immunoSEQ multiplex PCR; TCRdb keeps in-frame clones, though not all of them. The sample carries some 60,000 clones, approximately 93% recorded once. The specimen was peripheral blood, collected after pregnancy. The receptors here all came from a female donor with multiple sclerosis, enrolled in a pregnancy study.

The chain uses TRBV6-1 and TRBJ2-7; 10 bases are a match to TRBD2. V shed 3 bases and J 4 bases; nucleotides not matched to a gene: 3. This CDR3 has 14 amino acids. CDR1 is MNHNS, CDR2 SASEGT, per germline. Written as DNA, the CDR3 is TGTGCCAGCAGTGAGGCTAGCGGGAGTTACGAGCAGTACTTC. Translation: CASSEASGSYEQYF.

This sequence joins TRBV5-6 and TRBJ2-5; D ambiguous. The CDR3 covers 15 residues. Germline CDR1 SGHDT, CDR2 YYEEEE. The V end was cut by 1 base, the J end by 0 bases, with 10 bases between. The CDR3 spells CASSLRVSYQETQYF. The DNA for the CDR3 is TGTGCCAGCAGCTTGAGAGTGAGCTACCAAGAGACCCAGTACTTC.

The chain combines TRBV6-1 with TRBJ1-5, with D maybe TRBD1 (5 bases). Trimming removed 3 bases at V and 9 bases at J, with 15 bases between. This CDR3 has 14 residues. Germline V gene lookup returns CDR1 MNHNS and CDR2 SASEGT. The CDR3 spells CASSDWQGLRPQHF. CDR3 bases: TGTGCCAGCAGTGATTGGCAGGGCCTTAGGCCCCAGCATTTT.

This chain links TRBV5-6 with TRBJ2-7; D is possibly TRBD1 (6 bases). The length of the CDR3 is 16 residues. The V end lost 7 bases, the J end lost 2 bases, and 22 bases lay between the germline ends. The germline V gene has CDR1 SGHDT and CDR2 YYEEEE. The CDR3 loop is CASQTLTGIRAYEQYF. The CDR3 nucleotides read TGTGCCAGCCAAACCCTCACAGGGATTCGGGCCTACGAGCAGTACTTC.

The chain carries TRBV30 and TRBJ1-2; D perhaps matches TRBD1 (5 bases). Germline V CDR1 and CDR2: GTSNPN, SVGIG (reference sequence). V gave up 5 bases and J gave up 8 bases, with 24 bases separating them. The CDR3 has 15 residues. The CDR3 DNA is TGTGCCTGGCTCTTTCGGGGAGGGGATTCTATGGGCTACACCTTC. It is translated as CAWLFRGGDSMGYTF.

The rearrangement joins TRBV5-6 to TRBJ2-3; 8 positions agree with TRBD2. This CDR3 is built from 15 residues. Per the germline V gene, CDR1 is SGHDT and CDR2 is YYEEEE. The V gene end was trimmed by 2 bases and the J gene end by 2 bases; junction bases not matched to a gene: 4. CDR3 protein: CASSFLAGVTDTQYF. CDR3 bases: TGTGCCAGCAGCTTCCTAGCGGGCGTCACAGATACGCAGTATTTT. Looking up the rest from reference TRBV5-6 and TRBJ2-3 gives the full variable domain: DAGVTQSPTHLIKTRGQQVTLRCSPKSGHDTVSWYQQALGQGPQFIFQYYEEEERQRGNFPDRFSGHQFPNYSSELNVNALLLGDSALYLCASSFLAGVTDTQYFGPGTRLTVL.

The rearrangement links TRBV5-1 to TRBJ2-3; 10 positions match TRBD1. V trimming: 3 bases; J trimming: 2 bases; junction bases outside the gene matches: 18. This CDR3 is built from 20 residues. In germline, CDR1 is SGHRS, CDR2 YFSETQ. In DNA form, the CDR3 reads TGCGCCAGCAGCTCGACCGGGACAGGGGCCCCCCTAGGTGCCACAGATACGCAGTATTTT. Translated: CASSSTGTGAPLGATDTQYF.

The chain couples TRBV5-1 to TRBJ2-1; 7 nucleotides match TRBD2. Germline assignment: CDR1 SGHRS and CDR2 YFSETQ. The CDR3 has 12 amino acids. With 5 bases clipped from V and 8 bases from J, the junction kept 4 bases outside the gene matches. In DNA, the CDR3 is TGCGCCAGCAGTTCTACTAGCGATGAGCAGTTCTTC. It codes for CASSSTSDEQFF.

This chain connects TRBV7-8 to TRBJ1-5; 8 bases agree with TRBD1. After removal of 5 bases from V and 6 bases from J, the junction contained 9 bases not matched to a gene. Germline CDR1 SGHVS, CDR2 FQNEAQ. This CDR3 region has 15 residues. The CDR3 nucleotides read TGTGCCAGCAGCACCCAGACAGGGGTGGTTCAGCCCCAGCATTTT. Amino acid sequence: CASSTQTGVVQPQHF.

The rearrangement uses TRBV10-3 and TRBJ1-4, with D uncertain. CDR3 length: 13 amino acids. CDR1 ENHRY and CDR2 SYGVKD come from the germline V gene. Trimming removed 5 bases at V and 4 bases at J, with 8 bases between. The CDR3 sequence: CAISSPGNEKLFF. DNA of the CDR3: TGTGCCATCAGTTCCCCCGGTAATGAAAAACTGTTTTTT.

The chain employs TRBV4-3 and TRBJ1-1; D perhaps matches TRBD1 (5 bases). CDR1 LGHNA and CDR2 YSLEER come from the germline V gene. There are 13 residues in the CDR3. V lost 3 bases, J lost 1 base, and 6 bases lay in between. DNA for the CDR3: TGCGCCAGCAGCCAGACAGCGAACACTGAAGCTTTCTTT. Amino acids: CASSQTANTEAFF.

In its sample, this clone was seen once. The chain joins TRBV7-9 to TRBJ2-2; 10 nucleotides align to TRBD1. The ends lost 5 bases at V and 7 bases at J; junction bases unmatched: 7. The length of the CDR3 is 15 residues. The V gene's germline CDR1 is SEHNR and CDR2 FQNEAQ (reference sequence). Written as DNA, the CDR3 is TGTGCCAGCAGCCCCGGGACAGGGGATAGCGGGGAGCTGTTTTTT. Encoded protein: CASSPGTGDSGELFF.

The chain recombines TRBV11-2 with TRBJ2-2, with D possibly TRBD2 on 6 matching bases. Trimming pared 1 base from V and 4 bases from J, leaving 10 bases between. The V gene's germline CDR1 is SGHAT and CDR2 FQNNGV. This CDR3 spans 15 amino acids. CDR3: CASSLAGDLTGELFF. The DNA for the CDR3 is TGTGCCAGCAGCTTAGCGGGAGATCTCACCGGGGAGCTGTTTTTT.

The rearrangement joins TRBV6-5 to TRBJ2-7; tentatively, D is TRBD2 (6 bases). The length of the CDR3 is 15 residues. Deletions cut 6 bases from V and 3 bases from J, with 18 bases between. The germline gives CDR1 MNHEY, CDR2 SVGAGI. CDR3 bases: TGTGCCAGCAGACGAGCGGGTTCCGGGGTCTACGAGCAGTACTTC. This translates into CASRRAGSGVYEQYF.

CDR3 sequence reads: CASSLERFNEQFF. DNA for the CDR3: TGTGCCAGCAGCTTAGAGCGGTTTAATGAGCAGTTCTTC. The J gene is TRBJ2-1, the V gene TRBV7-2; D is perhaps TRBD2 (5 bases). The CDR3 totals 13 residues. Germline CDR1 SGHTA, CDR2 FQGNSA. Trimming removed 1 base at V and 7 bases at J, with 8 bases between.

The V call is TRBV19, the J call TRBJ2-7; no firm D call. This CDR3 region has 12 residues. Trimming shortened V by 4 bases and J by 6 bases, and 10 bases separated the two germline ends. Germline V gene lookup returns CDR1 LNHDA and CDR2 SQIVND (reference sequence). The CDR3 is CASSTPIGEQYF. The CDR3 region has the DNA TGTGCCAGTAGTACCCCTATTGGCGAGCAGTACTTC. The variable domain in full, with the rest retrieved from reference TRBV19 and TRBJ2-7, is DGGITQSPKYLFRKEGQNVTLSCEQNLNHDAMYWYRQDPGQGLRLIYYSQIVNDFQKGDIAEGYSVSREKKESFPLTVTSAQKNPTAFYLCASSTPIGEQYFGPGTRLTVT.

The rearrangement uses TRBV4-3 and TRBJ2-7, with 12 nucleotides matching TRBD2. V was clipped by 0 bases and J by 5 bases; unmatched bases: 14. The CDR3 has 19 residues. The germline CDR1 and CDR2 sequences are LGHNA and YSLEER. CDR3 nucleotide sequence: TGCGCCAGCAGCCAAGATTGGGCTAGCGGGAGGGCCTACGATGACGAGCAGTACTTC. Protein sequence: CASSQDWASGRAYDDEQYF.

Written as DNA, the CDR3 is TGTGCCAGCAGCGTTGGGACAGGGGGTAATAGTGTCCAGTACTTC. It yields the protein CASSVGTGGNSVQYF. The J gene is TRBJ2-5, the V gene TRBV9; 11 bases align to TRBD1. V lost 2 bases to trimming and J lost 10 bases; unmatched junction nucleotides: 10. The CDR3 runs 15 residues. Looked up from germline, CDR1 is SGDLS and CDR2 is YYNGEE.

The chain's CDR3 is CASSLPADTQYF. Here the CDR3 DNA reads TGCGCCAGCAGCTTACCGGCAGATACGCAGTATTTT. This rearrangement joins TRBV4-1 to TRBJ2-3; D unclear. CDR1 and CDR2 from the germline V gene are MGHRA and YSYEKL. Deletions cut 5 bases from V and 4 bases from J, with 7 bases between. CDR3 length equals 12 residues.

This sequence joins TRBV7-2 and TRBJ2-1; the match to TRBD2 covers 9 bases. The J segment lost 6 bases and the V segment lost 3 bases, leaving 3 bases of the junction unmatched. The CDR3 is made up of 14 amino acids. CDR1 and CDR2 (germline): SGHTA, FQGNSA. Here the CDR3 DNA reads TGTGCCAGCAGCTTGGGCGGGAGGGCCAATGAGCAGTTCTTC. It codes for CASSLGGRANEQFF.

This chain uses TRBV6-5 with TRBJ2-2; unclear D gene. Trimming left V 6 bases short and J 0 bases short, with 8 bases between. CDR3 length equals 14 residues. The germline V gene has CDR1 MNHEY and CDR2 SVGAGI. The DNA of the CDR3 is TGTGCCAGCAGCAGCAGGCCGAACACCGGGGAGCTGTTTTTT. Residues: CASSSRPNTGELFF.

The CDR3 loop is CASSQRTSGFGTQYF. The DNA for the CDR3 is TGTGCCAGCAGCCAAAGGACTAGCGGGTTCGGGACCCAGTACTTC. The chain links TRBV14 to TRBJ2-5; 11 bases are a match to TRBD2. This CDR3 contains 15 residues. Germline V gene data show CDR1 as SGHDN and CDR2 as FVKESK. V was pared by 2 bases and J by 7 bases, with 6 bases of the junction left unmatched.

The chain has TRBV6-6 and TRBJ1-2; TRBD1 might be the D (6 bases). In germline, CDR1 is MNHNY, CDR2 SVGAGI (reference sequence). Trimming took off 6 bases at V and 7 bases at J, with 15 bases between the two ends. The CDR3 has 13 amino acids. The CDR3 protein is CASSTLGAGGYTF. DNA for the CDR3: TGTGCCAGCAGCACCCTGGGGGCTGGTGGCTACACCTTC.

The rearrangement joins TRBV28 to TRBJ2-5, with 8 bases fitting TRBD1. Germline V gene lookup returns CDR1 MDHEN and CDR2 SYDVKM. Trimming cost V 6 bases and J 5 bases; bases outside gene matches: 14. The length of the CDR3 is 16 residues. The CDR3 coding sequence is TGTGCCAGCAGCCCGCCAAGGGGCAGGGGGCAGGAGACCCAGTACTTC. It is translated as CASSPPRGRGQETQYF.

The chain couples TRBV30 to TRBJ1-3, with D tentatively TRBD1 (5 bases). Trimming shortened V by 2 bases and J by 0 bases, and 14 bases separated the two germline ends. Germline CDR1 GTSNPN, CDR2 SVGIG (reference sequence). This CDR3 has 16 amino acids. CDR3 sequence: CAWSLEGASSGNTIYF. The DNA for the CDR3 is TGTGCCTGGAGTCTGGAAGGGGCGAGCTCTGGAAACACCATATATTTT.